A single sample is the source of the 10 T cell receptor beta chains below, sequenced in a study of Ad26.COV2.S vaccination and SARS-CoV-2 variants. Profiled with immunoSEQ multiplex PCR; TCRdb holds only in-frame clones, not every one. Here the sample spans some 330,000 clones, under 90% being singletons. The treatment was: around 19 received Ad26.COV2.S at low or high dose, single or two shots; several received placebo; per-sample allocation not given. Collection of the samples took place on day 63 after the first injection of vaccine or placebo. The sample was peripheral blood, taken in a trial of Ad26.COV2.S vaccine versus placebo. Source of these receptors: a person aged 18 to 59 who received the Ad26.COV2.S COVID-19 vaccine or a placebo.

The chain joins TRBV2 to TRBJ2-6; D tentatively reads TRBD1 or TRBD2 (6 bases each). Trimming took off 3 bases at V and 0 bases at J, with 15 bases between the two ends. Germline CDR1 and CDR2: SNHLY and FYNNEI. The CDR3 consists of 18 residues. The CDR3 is CASSDQGRRGSGANVLTF. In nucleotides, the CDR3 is TGTGCCAGCAGTGATCAGGGGAGGCGGGGCTCTGGGGCCAACGTCCTGACTTTC.

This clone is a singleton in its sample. CDR3 protein: CASSYQGYYGYTF. The CDR3 DNA reads as TGTGCCAGCAGTTATCAAGGCTACTATGGCTACACCTTC. The chain employs TRBV27 and TRBJ1-2; D not certain. CDR1 is MNHEY, CDR2 SMNVEV, per germline (reference sequence). Trimming stripped 4 bases from V and 3 bases from J, with 9 bases between. CDR3 length: 13 amino acids.

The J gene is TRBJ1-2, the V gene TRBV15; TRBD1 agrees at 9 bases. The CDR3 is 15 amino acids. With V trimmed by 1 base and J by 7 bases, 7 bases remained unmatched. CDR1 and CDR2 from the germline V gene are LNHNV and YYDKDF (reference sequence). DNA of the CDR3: TGTGCCACCAGCAGAGTCGGGGACAGGGTAATTGGCTACACCTTC. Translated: CATSRVGDRVIGYTF.

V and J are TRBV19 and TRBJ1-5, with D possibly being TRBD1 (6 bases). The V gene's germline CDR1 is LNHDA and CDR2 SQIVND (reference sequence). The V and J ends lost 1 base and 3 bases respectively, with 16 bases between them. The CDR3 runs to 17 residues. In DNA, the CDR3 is TGTGCCAGTAGTATAGTCCCGGGGGGCGATTTCAATCAGCCCCAGCATTTT. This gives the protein CASSIVPGGDFNQPQHF.

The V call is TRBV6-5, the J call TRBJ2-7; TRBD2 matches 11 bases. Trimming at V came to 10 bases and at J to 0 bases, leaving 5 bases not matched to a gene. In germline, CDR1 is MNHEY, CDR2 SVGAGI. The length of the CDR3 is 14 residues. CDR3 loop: CAKLAGGVSYEQYF. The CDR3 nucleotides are TGTGCCAAGTTAGCGGGGGGGGTCTCCTACGAGCAGTACTTC.

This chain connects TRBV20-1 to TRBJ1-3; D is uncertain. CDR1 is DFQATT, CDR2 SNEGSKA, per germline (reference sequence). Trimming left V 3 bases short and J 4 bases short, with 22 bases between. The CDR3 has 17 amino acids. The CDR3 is CSASPWPNLEHGNTIYF. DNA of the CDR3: TGCAGTGCTAGTCCTTGGCCCAACCTGGAGCACGGAAACACCATATATTTT.

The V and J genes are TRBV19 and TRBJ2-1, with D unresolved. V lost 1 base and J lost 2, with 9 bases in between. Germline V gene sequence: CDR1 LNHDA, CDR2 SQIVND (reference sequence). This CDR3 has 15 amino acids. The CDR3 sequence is CASSIATGPYNEQFF. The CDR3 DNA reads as TGTGCCAGTAGTATAGCCACCGGGCCCTACAATGAGCAGTTCTTC.

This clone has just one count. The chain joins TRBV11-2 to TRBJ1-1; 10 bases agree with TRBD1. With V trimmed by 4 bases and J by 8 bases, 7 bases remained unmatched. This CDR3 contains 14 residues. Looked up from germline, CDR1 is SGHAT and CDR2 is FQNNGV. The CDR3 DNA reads TGTGCCAGCAGCTCCCGGACAGGGGGAATCGAAGCTTTCTTT. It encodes CASSSRTGGIEAFF.

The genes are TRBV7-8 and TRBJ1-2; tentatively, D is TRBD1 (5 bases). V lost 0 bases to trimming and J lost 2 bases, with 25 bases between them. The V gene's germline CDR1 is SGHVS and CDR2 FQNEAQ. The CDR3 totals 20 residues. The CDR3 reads CASSLAKKGAASPTNYGYTF. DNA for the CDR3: TGTGCCAGCAGCTTAGCTAAGAAAGGGGCAGCGAGTCCCACCAACTATGGCTACACCTTC.

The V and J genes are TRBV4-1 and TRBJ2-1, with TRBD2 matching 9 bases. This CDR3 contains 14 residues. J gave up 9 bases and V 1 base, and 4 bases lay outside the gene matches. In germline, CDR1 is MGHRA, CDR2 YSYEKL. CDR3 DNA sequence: TGCGCCAGCAGCCAAGTTCCAGCGGGGGGTGAGCAGTTCTTC. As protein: CASSQVPAGGEQFF.